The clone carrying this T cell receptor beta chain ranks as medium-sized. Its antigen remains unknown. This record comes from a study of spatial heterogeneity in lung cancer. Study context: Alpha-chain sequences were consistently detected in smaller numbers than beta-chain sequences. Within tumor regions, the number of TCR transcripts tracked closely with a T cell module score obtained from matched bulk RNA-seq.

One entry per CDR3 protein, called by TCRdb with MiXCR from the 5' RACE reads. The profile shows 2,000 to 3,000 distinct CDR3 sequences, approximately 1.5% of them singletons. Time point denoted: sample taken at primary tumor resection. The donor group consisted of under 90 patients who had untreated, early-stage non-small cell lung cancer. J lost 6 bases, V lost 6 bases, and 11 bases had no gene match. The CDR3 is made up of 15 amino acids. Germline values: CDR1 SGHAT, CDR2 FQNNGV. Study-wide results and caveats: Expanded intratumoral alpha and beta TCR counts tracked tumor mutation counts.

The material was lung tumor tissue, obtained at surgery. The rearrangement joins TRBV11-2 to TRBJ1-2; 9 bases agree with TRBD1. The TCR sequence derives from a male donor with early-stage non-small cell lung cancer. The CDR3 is CASRATGGGFHGYTF. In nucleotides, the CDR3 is TGTGCCAGCAGAGCTACAGGGGGCGGTTTTCATGGCTACACCTTC.